This T cell receptor (beta chain) was captured in a study of cytomegalovirus exposure and HLA in healthy donors. Germline V gives CDR1 SGHTA, CDR2 FQGNSA. This CDR3 is 13 amino acids long. The PCR made use of 60 Vbeta and 13 Jbeta primers. TCRdb's table, derived via immunoSEQ multiplex PCR, lists solely in-frame clones and lacks some. This table has 100,000 to 150,000 clones, around 67% appearing once. This clone showed up just a few times. Its antigen is unidentified. Its ends do not fully match the called genes, so a read error is possible. Findings of the study overall: TCR beta V- and J-gene trimming, according to a later analysis, was linked to a missense DCLRE1C variant.

The sequenced material came from PBMCs. This TCR was sampled from a woman in her thirties or forties in good health and CMV-seropositive. The V and J genes are TRBV7-2 and TRBJ1-1, with D possibly matching TRBD1 (5 bases). This CDR3 is CASSLERLGARSF. CDR3 sequence (DNA): TGTGCCAGCAGCTTAGAACGTTTAGGGGCCCGGTCTTTT.